Listed below are T cell receptor beta chains from one sample, sequenced in a study of cytomegalovirus exposure and HLA in healthy donors. Some clones are missing from TCRdb's copy, which holds only in-frame ones; the method was immunoSEQ multiplex PCR. The table lists fewer than 250,000 clones, 86% of them singletons. The specimen was PBMCs. Receptors originate from a woman aged 18-29 years in good health and CMV-seronegative. Both conserved end residues are part of each CDR3.

V gene,J gene,CDR3 protein
TRBV19,TRBJ2-3,CASNEGGAIDTQYF
TRBV6-1,TRBJ1-2,CASSEVGTFVYGYTF
TRBV30,TRBJ2-1,CAWSEGQRINNEQFF
TRBV21-1,TRBJ2-1,CASSKGLAGVYNEQFF
TRBV7-2,TRBJ2-2,CASSLVVSSGRAHGELFF
TRBV7-9,TRBJ2-7,CASSLEGWVEQYF
TRBV5-1,TRBJ2-5,CASSLFQGQETQYF
TRBV7-3,TRBJ2-7,CASSPGTPRNYEQYF
TRBV19,TRBJ1-5,CASSPGLSNQPQHF
TRBV10-2,TRBJ1-1,CASIRTVNTEAFF
TRBV11-2,TRBJ1-5,CASSLWPMFEGNQPQHF
TRBV18,TRBJ1-2,CASSPQRVGYTF
TRBV11-2,TRBJ2-7,CASSPRGHLTSSYEQYF
TRBV5-1,TRBJ2-3,CASKLQDTDTQYF
TRBV5-1,TRBJ2-5,CASSPVLQETQYF
TRBV9,TRBJ2-3,CASMGGPPDTQYF
TRBV19,TRBJ1-5,CASTYGEIQPQHF
TRBV6-6,TRBJ1-2,CASSYRTVSYGYTF
TRBV7-9,TRBJ1-4,CASSPRQGTNEKLFF
TRBV2,TRBJ2-7,CASRGEQGSSYEQYF
TRBV21-1,TRBJ2-7,CASSKSGGVVHEQYF
TRBV23-1,TRBJ2-7,CASSQSRGQSCCHEQYF
TRBV7-2,TRBJ2-7,CASSVTGTGILYGAEQYF